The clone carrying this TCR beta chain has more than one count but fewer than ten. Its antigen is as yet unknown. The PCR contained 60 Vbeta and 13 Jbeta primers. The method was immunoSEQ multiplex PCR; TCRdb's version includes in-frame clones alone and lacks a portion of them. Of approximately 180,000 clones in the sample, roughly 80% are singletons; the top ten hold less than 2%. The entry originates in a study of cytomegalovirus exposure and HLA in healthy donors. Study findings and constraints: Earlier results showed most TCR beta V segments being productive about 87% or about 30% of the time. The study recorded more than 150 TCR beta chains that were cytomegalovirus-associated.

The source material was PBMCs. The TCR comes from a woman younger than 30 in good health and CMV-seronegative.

Here the CDR3 reads CASSLELSTGELFF. CDR3 nucleotides: TGTGCCAGCAGCTTAGAGCTGTCCACCGGGGAGCTGTTTTTT. The genes are TRBV7-9 and TRBJ2-2; D is uncertain. Germline V gene sequence: CDR1 SEHNR, CDR2 FQNEAQ (reference sequence). CDR3 length: 14 residues. The V end lost 1 base, the J end lost 4 bases, and 7 bases lay between the germline ends.